This record looks at one TCR beta chain sequence and its context. The sample originates from a study of monozygotic twins with inflammatory bowel disease. TCRdb derives one entry per CDR3 protein from the 5' RACE reads, leaving out DNA. The sample has 400,000 to 500,000 distinct CDR3 sequences, and its top ten clones hold 2% to 2.5%. Blood samples of 2 to 2.5 ml were drawn from every donor. Per the germline V gene, CDR1 is MGHRA and CDR2 is YSYEKL. This CDR3 has 16 residues. Sequencing used blood. The source is a human donor with ulcerative colitis or Crohn's disease, or a healthy co-twin of an affected twin (not recorded which). The chain links TRBV4-1 to TRBJ2-7; TCRdb proposes TRBD1, but this gene call is untestable without DNA. The CDR3 is CASSQPTGGSPYEQYF.